One and the same sample provided the 23 T cell receptor beta chains below, sequenced in a study of Graves' ophthalmopathy and Graves' hyperthyroidism. RNA transcripts yielded amplified TCR beta CDR3 regions. HTBI primers primed a first-round RT-PCR, and a second-round multiplex PCR followed. TCRdb re-derived calls from the multiplex PCR reads in MiXCR, one entry per CDR3 protein. The table has some 350,000 distinct CDR3 sequences, approximately 17% seen once; the top ten hold around 2.4%. The material sequenced was peripheral blood. The source of these receptors is an adult woman with stable Graves' hyperthyroidism.

The sample holds many counts of this clonotype. The J gene is TRBJ2-7, the V gene TRBV7-9, with 7 nucleotides matching TRBD1. V dropped 3 bases and J dropped 7; count of bases not matched to a gene: 9. The CDR3 spans 14 residues. Germline V gene sequence: CDR1 SEHNR, CDR2 FQNEAQ (reference sequence). The CDR3 protein is CASSLSRDSREQYF. CDR3 coding DNA: TGTGCCAGCAGCTTGTCCCGGGACAGTCGAGAGCAGTACTTC.

For this clonotype: Sequence at one end of the junction differs from germline and may be a read error. The genes are TRBV6-8 and TRBJ2-7, with D uncertain. Per the germline V gene, CDR1 is MNHGY and CDR2 is SAAAGT. The CDR3 spans 14 residues. CDR3 sequence (DNA): TGTGCCAGCACCACCCTATTCAGAGATTACGATCAGTACTTC. Translating gives CASTTLFRDYDQYF.

This clonotype was seen at least ten times. The rearrangement uses TRBV6-2 or TRBV6-3 and TRBJ2-3; 9 nucleotides line up with TRBD2. Germline assignment: CDR1 MNHEY and CDR2 SVGEGT. Trimming removed 6 bases from V and 1 base from J; junction bases left unmatched: 5. The CDR3 sequence is 15 residues long. CDR3 bases: TGTGCCAGCAGCACCCGGACTAGCGGCACAGATACGCAGTATTTT. It specifies CASSTRTSGTDTQYF.

Many counts were recorded for this clonotype. The chain couples TRBV11-2 to TRBJ2-7, with TRBD1 matching 7 bases. V shed 5 bases, J shed 10 bases, and the junction held 8 bases outside the gene matches. Germline V gene lookup returns CDR1 SGHAT and CDR2 FQNNGV. The CDR3 consists of 12 residues. The CDR3 region has the DNA TGTGCCAGCAGCCTACAGGGGTTTATTCAGTACTTC. Protein product: CASSLQGFIQYF.

There are many counts of this clonotype. The J gene is TRBJ2-7, the V gene TRBV20-1; 8 nucleotides agree with TRBD2. The CDR3 is 16 amino acids. V lost 0 bases to trimming and J lost 1 base; unmatched junction nucleotides: 8. CDR1 DFQATT and CDR2 SNEGSKA come from the germline V gene (reference sequence). CDR3 in DNA: TGCAGTGCTAGAGATTCTCAAGCGGGAGCGTCCTACGAGCAGTACTTC. Its translation: CSARDSQAGASYEQYF.

This clonotype has at least ten counts. This chain connects TRBV28 to TRBJ2-7; D is unresolved. Germline V gene data show CDR1 as MDHEN and CDR2 as SYDVKM. The CDR3 loop spans 13 amino acids. V was trimmed by 5 bases and J by 1 base, leaving 9 bases between them. The CDR3 nucleotides are TGTGCCAGCAGTCTACACGGTTCCTACGAGCAGTACTTC. Translated: CASSLHGSYEQYF.

This clonotype was detected many times. The chain joins TRBV12-3 or TRBV12-4 to TRBJ1-1, with 8 bases matching TRBD1. Trimming at V came to 7 bases and at J to 1 base, leaving 5 bases not matched to a gene. This CDR3 has 14 amino acids. In DNA form, the CDR3 reads TGTGCCAGCACCCCGGACAGGGCGAACACTGAAGCTTTCTTT. Its translation is CASTPDRANTEAFF.

There are many counts of this clonotype. The rearrangement links TRBV28 to TRBJ2-7; no clear D. The length of the CDR3 is 17 residues. The germline gives CDR1 MDHEN, CDR2 SYDVKM. V lost 2 bases and J lost 0, with 17 bases in between. In nucleotides, the CDR3 is TGTGCCAGCAGTTTAGTCCGCGGTATACTTCCCTCCTACGAGCAGTACTTC. Translation: CASSLVRGILPSYEQYF. The variable domain in full, with the rest retrieved from reference TRBV28 and TRBJ2-7, is DVKVTQSSRYLVKRTGEKVFLECVQDMDHENMFWYRQDPGLGLRLIYFSYDVKMKEKGDIPEGYSVSREKKERFSLILESASTNQTSMYLCASSLVRGILPSYEQYFGPGTRLTVT.

This clonotype was observed at least ten times. The genes are TRBV7-2 and TRBJ1-1, with 9 bases aligning to TRBD1. Germline V gives CDR1 SGHTA, CDR2 FQGNSA. J lost 5 bases, V lost 3 bases, and 4 bases had no gene match. The CDR3 totals 14 residues. The CDR3 is CASSFLGQGTEAFF. CDR3 DNA sequence: TGTGCCAGCAGCTTCCTAGGACAGGGGACTGAAGCTTTCTTT.

This clonotype has a count of ten or more. The chain carries TRBV11-2 and TRBJ2-2; 8 bases fit TRBD1. CDR3 length: 15 amino acids. Unmatched junction bases numbered 7, after V lost 5 bases and J lost 5 bases. The germline CDR1 and CDR2 sequences are SGHAT and FQNNGV. CDR3 sequence reads: CASSRRQGRTGELFF. The CDR3 coding sequence is TGTGCCAGCAGCAGGAGACAGGGGAGGACCGGGGAGCTGTTTTTT.

The table lists this clonotype with many counts. J is TRBJ1-1 and V is TRBV28, with TRBD1 as a possible D gene (5 bases). The CDR3 extends over 14 amino acids. Trimming left V 6 bases short and J 4 bases short, with 15 bases between. Per germline, CDR1 MDHEN and CDR2 SYDVKM. CDR3: CASRRDPGSTEAFF. Written as DNA, the CDR3 is TGTGCCAGCAGAAGGGACCCTGGGAGCACTGAAGCTTTCTTT.

This clonotype was seen many times. V usage is TRBV7-2 and J usage is TRBJ1-2; D is undetermined. This CDR3 has 14 residues. V lost 5 bases and J 0 bases, leaving 10 bases between the germline ends. Germline CDR1 SGHTA, CDR2 FQGNSA. Here the CDR3 DNA reads TGTGCCAGCAGCCCCCGTTGGGCTAACTATGGCTACACCTTC. Translated, it gives CASSPRWANYGYTF.

The V and J genes are TRBV6-2 or TRBV6-3 and TRBJ1-5, with D unresolved. This CDR3 is 12 amino acids long. V lost 11 bases and J 0 bases, leaving 8 bases between the germline ends. The germline V gene has CDR1 MNHEY and CDR2 SVGEGT. The CDR3 sequence is CAGGFSNQPQHF. CDR3 nucleotide sequence: TGTGCCGGTGGATTTAGCAATCAGCCCCAGCATTTT.

This rearrangement joins TRBV12-3 or TRBV12-4 to TRBJ1-5; D call uncertain. Trimming pared 3 bases from V and 5 bases from J, leaving 14 bases between. The length of the CDR3 is 15 residues. The CDR3 is CASSLGRRSYQPQHF. The CDR3 DNA is TGTGCCAGCAGTTTGGGGAGGCGGAGCTATCAGCCCCAGCATTTT.

This clonotype showed up many times. The CDR3 nucleotides are TGTGCCAGCAGCTCGACAGGGGACCCTAACTATGGCTACACCTTC. Translation gives CASSSTGDPNYGYTF. V is TRBV7-9 and J is TRBJ1-2, with 8 bases matching TRBD1. V was clipped by 4 bases and J by 0 bases; unmatched bases: 4. CDR3 size: 15 residues. Germline CDR1 reads SEHNR; CDR2 reads FQNEAQ (reference sequence).

This clonotype was seen many times. This chain uses TRBV6-1 with TRBJ1-1; D not certain. Trimming took 0 bases from V and 8 from J, leaving 16 bases between them. Germline CDR1 MNHNS, CDR2 SASEGT. The CDR3 has 15 amino acids. Here the CDR3 DNA reads TGTGCCAGCAGTGAAGCCCGGGCTACCATGGGGGAAGCTTTCTTT. The encoded protein is CASSEARATMGEAFF.

This clonotype was counted many times. The gene calls are TRBV6-2 or TRBV6-3 and TRBJ2-7; D is uncertain. The V end was cut by 4 bases, the J end by 3 bases, with 16 bases between. The CDR3 covers 15 residues. The V gene's germline CDR1 is MNHEY and CDR2 SVGEGT. The CDR3 loop is CASSWVPKGYYEQYF. Written as DNA, the CDR3 is TGTGCCAGCAGTTGGGTCCCTAAAGGATACTACGAGCAGTACTTC.

This clonotype was seen ten or more times. The chain couples TRBV28 to TRBJ1-2; no firm D call. From germline, CDR1 is MDHEN and CDR2 SYDVKM. This CDR3 region has 13 residues. V gave up 5 bases and J gave up 2 bases, with 9 bases separating them. The CDR3 DNA sequence: TGTGCCAGCAGTCTAGGAGGAAACTATGGCTACACCTTC. Amino acid sequence: CASSLGGNYGYTF.

This clonotype occurred many times. The CDR3 coding sequence is TGTGCCAGCAGCTTAGCCTTTGGCGAGCAGTACTTC. It yields the protein CASSLAFGEQYF. The chain combines TRBV7-2 with TRBJ2-7; D not resolved. Per germline, CDR1 SGHTA and CDR2 FQGNSA. This CDR3 comprises 12 residues. Trimming removed 0 bases from V and 6 bases from J, with 6 bases in between.

This clonotype was seen ten or more times. The rearrangement joins TRBV27 to TRBJ1-2, with 7 bases matching TRBD1. The trim removed 5 bases at V and 6 bases at J, leaving 12 bases unmatched. This CDR3 is 15 amino acids long. Germline CDR1 reads MNHEY; CDR2 reads SMNVEV (reference sequence). CDR3 loop: CASSLIPEGANGYTF. The CDR3 DNA sequence: TGTGCCAGCAGTCTTATCCCGGAGGGGGCCAATGGCTACACCTTC.

This clonotype was seen ten or more times. The rearrangement joins TRBV12-3 or TRBV12-4 to TRBJ2-5; D ambiguous. V dropped 4 bases and J dropped 5 bases, with 11 bases sitting between them. The CDR3 runs 13 residues. CDR3 sequence (DNA): TGTGCCAGCAGTTCACACCTCTGGGAGACCCAGTACTTC. It yields the protein CASSSHLWETQYF.

This clonotype was counted a single time. The V call is TRBV12-3 or TRBV12-4, the J call TRBJ1-2; tentatively, D is TRBD1 (6 bases). The CDR3 runs to 13 residues. V lost 6 bases to trimming and J lost 4 bases, with 12 bases between them. The CDR3 spells CASSRVGAYGYTF. The CDR3 coding sequence is TGTGCCAGCAGCCGGGTGGGGGCCTATGGCTACACCTTC.

This clonotype was seen ten or more times. The rearrangement joins TRBV25-1 to TRBJ2-5; no reliable D call. The CDR3 extends over 13 amino acids. Trimming pared 7 bases from V and 3 bases from J, leaving 12 bases between. Germline V lookup: CDR1 MGHDK, CDR2 SYGVNS. CDR3 in DNA: TGTGCCAGCACCCCATGGGGTGAAGAGACCCAGTACTTC. Translated: CASTPWGEETQYF. Variable domain in full (rest from reference TRBV25-1 and TRBJ2-5): EADIYQTPRYLVIGTGKKITLECSQTMGHDKMYWYQQDPGMELHLIHYSYGVNSTEKGDLSSESTVSRIRTEHFPLTLESARPSHTSQYLCASTPWGEETQYFGPGTRLLVL.